A single sample gave rise to the 9 T cell receptor beta chains below, sequenced in a study of shared clonotypes between healthy human individuals (TCRdb year 2020). The protocol used for the library was the immunoSEQ multiplex PCR assay. Sourced from immuneACCESS, this table was stored by TCRdb with only in-frame sequences that have V and J called. A share of the clones is absent; for the studies checked, an unresolved V gene accounts for under half, and the remainder has no known explanation. This sample is represented by some 2,000,000 clones; 95% of them were singletons. The ten largest clonotypes hold approximately 0.13% of the sample. Sample: naive CD4+ T cells sorted from blood. The cell subset or site label on this specimen signifies: CD45RA+ positively selected. The receptors derive from a man aged 18 to 29 in good health.

The genes are TRBV5-1 and TRBJ2-1, with D uncertain. Germline V gene lookup returns CDR1 SGHRS and CDR2 YFSETQ. The CDR3 contains 16 residues. With 0 bases removed from V and 2 bases from J, the gap between germline ends came to 12 bases. The CDR3 bases are TGCGCCAGCAGCTTGGGCCCCCGGGTTGCCTACAATGAGCAGTTCTTC. The encoded protein is CASSLGPRVAYNEQFF.

The V and J genes are TRBV5-4 and TRBJ2-7; 10 bases match TRBD2. V lost 4 bases and J lost 3; bases outside the gene matches: 4. The V gene's germline CDR1 is SGHNT and CDR2 YYREEE (reference sequence). The length of the CDR3 is 14 residues. CDR3 protein: CASSNLAGDYEQYF. Written as DNA, the CDR3 is TGTGCCAGCAGCAACCTAGCGGGGGACTACGAGCAGTACTTC.

The rearrangement links TRBV7-8 to TRBJ1-5; D not certain. V was trimmed by 6 bases and J by 7 bases, leaving 13 bases between them. Per germline, CDR1 SGHVS and CDR2 FQNEAQ. The CDR3 covers 13 residues. The CDR3 loop is CASSSTIGQPQHF. Written as DNA, the CDR3 is TGTGCCAGCAGTTCCACAATTGGGCAGCCCCAGCATTTT.

This rearrangement joins TRBV6-1 to TRBJ2-2; D not certain. V gave up 4 bases and J gave up 6 bases, with 15 bases separating them. This CDR3 is built from 15 residues. Germline CDR1 is MNHNS and CDR2 is SASEGT. CDR3 coding DNA: TGTGCCAGCAGTGCTCGGGCAGAGTTGTCCGGGGAGCTGTTTTTT. It translates to CASSARAELSGELFF.

This clone was seen only once. The chain carries TRBV28 and TRBJ1-3; tentative D call: TRBD1 (5 bases). This CDR3 region has 13 residues. The V gene's germline CDR1 is MDHEN and CDR2 SYDVKM. V lost 6 bases, J lost 7 bases, and 13 bases lay in between. Written as DNA, the CDR3 is TGTGCCAGCAGCGGGGGACTGCGGAACACCATATATTTT. It is translated as CASSGGLRNTIYF. The full variable domain, completed using reference TRBV28 and TRBJ1-3, is DVKVTQSSRYLVKRTGEKVFLECVQDMDHENMFWYRQDPGLGLRLIYFSYDVKMKEKGDIPEGYSVSREKKERFSLILESASTNQTSMYLCASSGGLRNTIYFGEGSWLTVV.

V and J are TRBV6-6 and TRBJ2-7, with D perhaps TRBD1 (6 bases). V lost 6 bases and J lost 0, with 15 bases in between. This CDR3 comprises 15 residues. The germline gives CDR1 MNHNY, CDR2 SVGAGI (reference sequence). The CDR3 DNA follows: TGTGCCAGCAGCCCAGGGGCCGATAGCTCCTACGAGCAGTACTTC. This codes for CASSPGADSSYEQYF.

This sequence joins TRBV6-6 and TRBJ2-5; TRBD2 aligns across 7 bases. CDR1 and CDR2 from the germline V gene are MNHNY and SVGAGI (reference sequence). Trimming removed 11 bases from V and 5 bases from J; junction bases left unmatched: 8. The CDR3 length is 12 residues. CDR3: CAGGAGWETQYF. CDR3 sequence (DNA): TGTGCCGGAGGAGCGGGGTGGGAGACCCAGTACTTC.

The V gene is TRBV19, the J gene TRBJ1-2, with TRBD1 matching 7 bases. The V gene's germline CDR1 is LNHDA and CDR2 SQIVND (reference sequence). V lost 4 bases and J lost 4; bases outside the gene matches: 6. The CDR3 is 14 residues long. CDR3 nucleotides: TGTGCCAGTAGTAGGGGACAGCAATTCTATGGCTACACCTTC. This translates into CASSRGQQFYGYTF.

The CDR3 loop reads CAISESTGGVYEQYF. Here the CDR3 DNA reads TGTGCCATCAGTGAGTCGACAGGGGGGGTCTACGAGCAGTACTTC. The rearrangement links TRBV10-3 to TRBJ2-7; TRBD1 matches at 9 bases. Looked up from germline, CDR1 is ENHRY and CDR2 is SYGVKD. V dropped 0 bases and J dropped 3; count of bases not matched to a gene: 3. There are 15 residues in the CDR3.